This paragraph covers one T cell receptor (beta chain) sequence. This receptor's antigen is unknown. Within one base of it there is no much larger clone, and no base qualities were kept. To sequence the TCRbeta CDR3 region, genomic DNA was isolated from the sorted cells. The immunoSEQ Assay was used for sequencing of TCRbeta CDR3 regions. TCRdb carries this immuneACCESS record with in-frame sequences only. Its versions omit some clonotypes, under half of them owing to an unresolved V gene in the studies checked, with the rest unexplained. This sample is represented by some 60,000 clones; approximately 90% of them were singletons. Over 9.5% of the sample goes to the ten largest clones. This record comes from a study of OX40 agonist ivuxolimab in advanced cancers. A note on the overall study: The costimulatory receptor OX40 (CD134) was targeted by ivuxolimab, a fully human IgG2 agonistic monoclonal antibody. The paper reports the monotherapy dose-escalation portion (N of about 47 patients) of the phase I ivuxolimab trial. Partial responses were achieved by three dose-escalation patients, of whom one had hepatocellular carcinoma and two had cutaneous melanoma. Intravenous ivuxolimab was administered to patients every 2 weeks at six dose levels: 0.01, 0.1, 0.3, 1.5, 3 and 10 mg/kg. Among the approximately 50 dose-escalation patients, 19 had hepatocellular carcinoma, some 15 melanoma, 9 renal cell carcinoma and 9 head and neck cancer. In the dose-escalation cohort, around four fifths of patients were male, and the mean age was 60 years with a range of roughly 23 to 79. Patients were allowed to have had prior anti-PD-1, anti-PD-L1 or anti-CTLA-4 therapy, and 40% to 45% of the dose-escalation patients had previously received checkpoint inhibitors. Peripheral TCRbeta sequencing was intended to test whether TCR sequence diversity was altered and clonal T-cell expansion was caused by ivuxolimab.

The investigation overall reported the following: On average, CD8+ T cells showed more expanded clones than CD4+ T cells after ivuxolimab. Clonal expansion of both CD4+ and CD8+ blood T cells was observed from baseline to week 6 at doses 0.1 to 3.0 mg/kg. Low levels of normalized T-cell clonal expansion were also seen in some patients who did not respond. Which antigens the clonally expanded peripheral T cells were specific for was not determined. In partial responders in the 0.1-3.0 mg/kg groups, normalized peripheral clonal expansion was found to be among the lowest, especially among CD8+ T cells.

CDR1 and CDR2 are read off the germline V gene (reference sequence) as MNHNY and SVGAGI. Unmatched junction bases come to 10, with V trimmed by 6 bases and J by 5 bases. The CDR3 spans 15 residues, from the cysteine through the phenylalanine. Only CDR3 DNA remains: 45 bases, in frame from the first base. The trial excluded patients who had a history of autoimmune disease or who were on systemic immunosuppression. Peripheral blood for TCR sequencing was drawn from every dose cohort at baseline, at cycle 4 day 1 and at cycle 7 day 1. The samples were taken from a phase I, first-in-human, multicenter, open-label dose-escalation trial of ivuxolimab. The trial enrolled adults with locally advanced or metastatic head and neck squamous cell, hepatocellular, melanoma or renal cell carcinoma. Before TCR sequencing, CD4+ and CD8+ T cells were separately sorted from peripheral blood.

This TCR came from an adult with an advanced solid tumor such as melanoma, head and neck, liver or kidney cancer. The chain couples TRBV6-6 to TRBJ1-2, with 9 middle bases fitting TRBD1. Here the sequenced sample was CD4+ or CD8+ T cells sorted from blood, taken in a trial of the OX40 agonist ivuxolimab. DNA sequence: TGTGCCAGCAGCCTAAGACAGGGGGAAGGGTATGGCTACACCTTC. This gives the protein CASSLRQGEGYGYTF.